The sequence of this T cell receptor (beta chain) was determined in a study of human T cells and chemical hapten exposure. Regarding the study as a whole: All donors were alopecia patients, so their immunity may differ from that of healthy people.

Stated time point: pre-sensitization, week 0. Treatment defined: therapeutic diphenylcyclopropenone sensitization with weekly scalp DPC. Of note for this clonotype: Antigen specificity is unknown. This sequence may be a read error, since a much larger clone differs from it by one base.

TCRdb analysed the RACE reads with MiXCR anew, one entry per CDR3 protein. The sample records about 98,000 distinct CDR3 sequences, 11% being singletons. Trimming stripped 2 bases from V and 4 bases from J, with 18 bases between. Per germline, CDR1 LGHDT and CDR2 YNNKEL (reference sequence). This CDR3 has 16 residues. The source is a woman in her fifties or sixties with alopecia areata. Some clones in this sample may be carry-over from other donors' samples. The sample here was whole blood, taken in connection with sensitization to the hapten diphenylcyclopropenone (DPC). The chain recombines TRBV3-1 with TRBJ2-7; D is perhaps TRBD2 (7 bases). As DNA, the CDR3 is TGTGCCAGCAGCCAACCCCTCCGGGGGGCGGCATACGAGCAGTACTTC. Its translation: CASSQPLRGAAYEQYF.